Sequencing of this T cell receptor (beta chain) was carried out in a study of early T cells in non-severe SARS-CoV-2 infection. MiXCR, applied by TCRdb to the 5' RACE reads, yields one record per CDR3 protein. The profile shows about 45,000 distinct CDR3 sequences, around 10% of them singletons. There are many counts of this clonotype. The sequence was collected from an adult who was a healthcare worker with PCR-confirmed SARS-CoV-2 infection or an uninfected control (not recorded which). The sample consisted of whole blood.

The CDR3 DNA reads as TGCGCCAGCAGCCGAAATTGGTACACTGAAGCTTTCTTT. Residues: CASSRNWYTEAFF. The rearrangement links TRBV4-3 to TRBJ1-1; D gene uncertain. Germline V lookup: CDR1 LGHNA, CDR2 YSLEER. CDR3 length: 13 amino acids. Trimming removed 4 bases at V and 3 bases at J, with 9 bases between.